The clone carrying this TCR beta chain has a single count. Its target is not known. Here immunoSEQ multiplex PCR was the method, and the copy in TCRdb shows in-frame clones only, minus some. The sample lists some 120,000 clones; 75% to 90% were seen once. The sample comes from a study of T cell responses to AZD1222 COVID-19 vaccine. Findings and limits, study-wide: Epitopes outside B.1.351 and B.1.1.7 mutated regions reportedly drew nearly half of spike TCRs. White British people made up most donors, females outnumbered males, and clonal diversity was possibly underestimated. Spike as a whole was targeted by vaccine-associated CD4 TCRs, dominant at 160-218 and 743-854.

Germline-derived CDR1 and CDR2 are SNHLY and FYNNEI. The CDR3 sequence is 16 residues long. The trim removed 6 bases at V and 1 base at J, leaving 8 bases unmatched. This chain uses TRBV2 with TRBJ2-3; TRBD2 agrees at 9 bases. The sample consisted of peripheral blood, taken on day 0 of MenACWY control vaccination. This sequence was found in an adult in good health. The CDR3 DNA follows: TGTGCCAGCAGAGCCGCGGGGGGGCTCGGCACAGATACGCAGTATTTT. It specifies CASRAAGGLGTDTQYF.